This T cell receptor beta chain originates from a study of metastatic and nonmetastatic thyroid tumors. In its sample, this clone is medium-sized. V dropped 3 bases and J dropped 7; count of bases not matched to a gene: 6. The CDR3 loop spans 14 amino acids. Germline-derived CDR1 and CDR2 are DFQATT and SNEGSKA (reference sequence). Each patient came to thyroid surgery without any prior treatment (of any kind). TCRdb reanalyzed the PCR reads via MiXCR. The profile covers roughly 40,000 clones, with 17% appearing a single time and 9% to 10% taken by the ten largest. The origin of this receptor is a female donor with papillary thyroid cancer or a benign thyroid nodule (not recorded which). Some clones in this sample may be carry-over from other donors' samples. The genes are TRBV20-1 and TRBJ2-1, with 10 bases matching TRBD1. Sequencing used tumor tissue. CDR3 sequence: CSASGQGGWNEQFF. The CDR3 nucleotides read TGCAGTGCTAGTGGACAGGGGGGATGGAATGAGCAGTTCTTC.